This T cell receptor beta chain was sequenced during a study of beta chain features in type 1 diabetes (dated by TCRdb to 2017 to 2018). The study in broad terms: Mean age, gender distribution, total cell number and subset yield were not different between patients and healthy donors. A total of over 95,000,000 sorted cells were examined across all samples, and RNA yield correlated strongly with the number of cells per subset. The study compared TCRB repertoires of sorted circulating CD4+ T cell subsets between recently diagnosed type 1 diabetes patients and matched healthy donors. Whereas all 28 donors provided naive and central memory subsets, regulatory and stem cell-like memory subsets were isolated from just 8 patients and roughly eight healthy donors.

With regard to this clone: Its antigen is still unknown. Base qualities are missing; no much larger clone stands one base away.

Paper-wide results and their limitations: A moderate but significant shortening of TCRB CDR3 length was observed in type 1 diabetes patients in all four CD4+ subsets. Naive, central memory and regulatory TCRB repertoires appeared to be more similar among patients than among healthy donors. Fewer insertions and more nucleotide deletions at VDJ recombination sites were observed in patients with type 1 diabetes, implying thymic rearrangement abnormalities. Because small numbers of individuals were included in the HLA sub-analyses, any influence of HLA type on TCRB rearrangement was left unresolved. PCR may preferentially amplify shorter templates, but because patient and control samples were amplified and corrected together, any resulting skew would affect both groups equally. Because cDNA rather than genomic DNA was sequenced, highly expressing activated cells could have been over-represented, although no difference in activation and CD3 levels was found between groups.

A single peripheral blood draw of around 0.11 L on average was collected from each donor into heparinised tubes. A BD FACSAria II was used to sort naive, central memory, regulatory and stem cell-like memory CD4+ T cells with a panel that included CD45RO, CCR7, CD25, CD127, CD95 and CD27. A purity above 98% was achieved for all sorted populations. PBMCs were separated immediately by Lymphoprep density gradient centrifugation and were stained directly, without being cultured. So that batch effects would be minimized, each experiment stained and sorted samples in pairs, pairing one healthy donor with one patient. The High Capacity cDNA Reverse Transcription Kit was used to reverse transcribe all of the isolated RNA, meaning that expressed TCRB transcripts were what got sequenced. Deep immunoSEQ sequencing was applied to naive, central memory and regulatory T cell samples, giving an average of about 3.8 million total reads per sample. After sorted cells were lysed in RLT buffer, RNA was extracted with DNase-treated RNeasy Micro or Mini kits, with the choice depending on cell number. Each cell subset was processed separately to prevent cross-contamination, with patient and healthy donor samples processed together. TCRB sequences were amplified from cDNA with the immunoSEQ multiplex PCR, producing 87-bp fragments spanning the CDR3 region. Amplicons were sequenced on the Illumina HiSeq platform. In the original analysis: PCR bias was corrected computationally using synthetic template baselines, and reads within Hamming distance 2 were collapsed, with unmergeable singletons discarded. Reads were aligned against IMGT so that V, D and J genes, CDR3 length and insertions or deletions at six rearrangement sites could be assigned. Within each subset, clonotype counts were normalized to sorted cell number, and only after that were true diversity and Gini coefficients computed with the tcR R package. Repertoire sharing was quantified using the overlap coefficient calculated on TCRB nucleotide sequences. As a proxy for the pre-selection repertoire, out-of-frame TCRB sequences from naive cells were analyzed. Drawn from immuneACCESS, this table holds only the in-frame rearrangements with V and J called that TCRdb kept. Clones are partly lost; checked studies trace under half to an unresolved V gene and leave the rest unexplained. The V and J calls and clone size come from that table; D and trimming were worked out from the DNA. This sample lists hundreds of thousands of clones; over 12% were detected once. The ten largest clones take up less than 0.04% of the sample.

The CDR3 sequence holds 14 residues, the cysteine and phenylalanine included. Only the CDR3 part of the read is kept: 42 bases, read in frame from the first base. CDR1 and CDR2 (SGHTA, FQGNSA) derive from the germline V gene. A distance of 8 bases separates the germline ends of V and J, which lose 2 bases and 2 bases respectively. The sequencing sample was made of naive CD4+ T cells from blood. In light of the paper, this sample's cell subset or site label describes: true naive CD4+ T cells. The chain joins TRBV7-2 to TRBJ2-3, with no confidently assigned D gene. This sequence was found in a man between 18 and 29 years old with type 1 diabetes. CDR3 sequence: CASSLFGPTDTQYF. The bases are TGTGCCAGCAGCTTATTCGGCCCCACAGATACGCAGTATTTT.